The 22 T cell receptor beta chains reported below all come from one sample, sequenced in a study of blood T cell repertoires in COVID-19 (dated by TCRdb to the early 2020s). Library preparation was by the immunoSEQ multiplex PCR assay. The table comes from immuneACCESS by way of TCRdb, which keeps in-frame sequences with V and J called. Part of the clones is missing from these tables; in studies checked, under half for an unresolved V gene and the rest for unknown reasons. Within this sample are almost 300,000 clones, with about nine tenths of them counted one time only. Clones ranked in the top ten supply around 10% of the sample. Specimen: peripheral blood. The origin of the receptors is a young woman with COVID-19, enrolled during active disease.

The CDR3 loop reads CASSPRTGGETQYF. The CDR3, as DNA: TGTGCCAGCAGTCCAAGGACAGGCGGAGAGACCCAGTACTTC. The V call is TRBV2, the J call TRBJ2-5; 7 bases align to TRBD1. CDR3 length equals 14 residues. V lost 5 bases, J lost 4 bases, and 7 bases stayed unmatched. From germline, CDR1 is SNHLY and CDR2 FYNNEI.

The J gene is TRBJ1-1, the V gene TRBV5-5, with 11 bases matching TRBD1. Germline V lookup: CDR1 SGHKS, CDR2 YYEKEE (reference sequence). The V segment lost 5 bases and the J segment 4 bases; nucleotides outside the gene matches: 4. CDR3 length: 14 amino acids. The CDR3 loop reads CASRPGQGVTEAFF. For the CDR3, the DNA is TGTGCCAGCAGGCCGGGACAGGGGGTCACTGAAGCTTTCTTT.

The V call is TRBV7-9, the J call TRBJ1-1; D gene uncertain. The CDR3 length is 13 residues. Germline CDR1 SEHNR, CDR2 FQNEAQ (reference sequence). The V end lost 3 bases, the J end lost 5 bases, and 10 bases lay between the germline ends. The CDR3 coding sequence is TGTGCCAGCAGCTTGCCCTCCCGGACTGAAGCTTTCTTT. It translates to CASSLPSRTEAFF.

In its sample, this clone was seen a few times. Other DNA variants within this sample encode the same CDR3. V is TRBV27 and J is TRBJ1-6; D not resolved. V lost 6 bases and J lost 2, with 5 bases in between. Germline lookup yields CDR1 MNHEY and CDR2 SMNVEV (reference sequence). The CDR3 totals 13 residues. CDR3 amino acids: CASSEAYNSPLHF. The CDR3 bases are TGTGCCAGCAGCGAGGCCTATAATTCACCCCTCCACTTT.

The V and J genes are TRBV11-3 and TRBJ2-1; no definite D call. Trimming removed 4 bases at V and 4 bases at J, with 11 bases between. The CDR3 has 14 residues. Per the germline V gene, CDR1 is SGHNT and CDR2 is YENEEA. The CDR3 DNA is TGTGCCAGCAGCTCCAATAGTCTTTACAATGAGCAGTTCTTC. It yields the protein CASSSNSLYNEQFF. The full variable domain, rest sourced from reference TRBV11-3 and TRBJ2-1, is EAGVVQSPRYKIIEKKQPVAFWCNPISGHNTLYWYLQNLGQGPELLIRYENEEAVDDSQLPKDRFSAERLKGVDSTLKIQPAELGDSAVYLCASSSNSLYNEQFFGPGTRLTVL.

The chain uses TRBV28 and TRBJ1-6, with D perhaps matching TRBD1 (5 bases). Per germline, CDR1 MDHEN and CDR2 SYDVKM. This CDR3 has 15 amino acids. Trimming stripped 8 bases from V and 2 bases from J, with 13 bases between. The CDR3 is CASSGGEPYNSPLHF. The CDR3 nucleotides read TGTGCCAGCTCGGGAGGGGAACCCTATAATTCACCCCTCCACTTT. Combining the CDR3 with reference TRBV28 and TRBJ1-6 gives the whole variable domain DVKVTQSSRYLVKRTGEKVFLECVQDMDHENMFWYRQDPGLGLRLIYFSYDVKMKEKGDIPEGYSVSREKKERFSLILESASTNQTSMYLCASSGGEPYNSPLHFGNGTRLTVT.

The chain couples TRBV6-5 to TRBJ1-1, with 8 nucleotides matching TRBD1. The CDR3 spans 12 residues. V gave up 5 bases and J gave up 10 bases; unmatched junction bases: 6. Germline CDR1 and CDR2: MNHEY and SVGAGI. The CDR3, as DNA: TGTGCCAGCAGTCAGGGGGCGCCGGGAGCTTTCTTT. Protein product: CASSQGAPGAFF.

This clone was observed a few times. The V call is TRBV6-5, the J call TRBJ2-7; 8 bases are a match to TRBD2. Trimming cost V 0 bases and J 10 bases; bases outside gene matches: 11. CDR3 length equals 15 residues. The germline gives CDR1 MNHEY, CDR2 SVGAGI. The CDR3: CASSYSSGGVYVQYF. Written as DNA, the CDR3 is TGTGCCAGCAGTTACTCGAGCGGGGGCGTTTACGTACAGTACTTC.

The rearrangement links TRBV7-6 to TRBJ2-1; perhaps TRBD2 as D (6 bases). This CDR3 has 15 amino acids. Per germline, CDR1 SGHVS and CDR2 FNYEAQ. The V end was cut by 6 bases, the J end by 0 bases, with 12 bases between. CDR3 in DNA: TGTGCCAGCAGGCCGGGAGCTAGCTCCTACAATGAGCAGTTCTTC. This sequence encodes CASRPGASSYNEQFF.

This rearrangement joins TRBV9 to TRBJ1-4; D is possibly TRBD1 (5 bases). V lost 3 bases and J lost 8, with 26 bases in between. CDR3 length equals 18 residues. The V gene's germline CDR1 is SGDLS and CDR2 YYNGEE. CDR3 region: CASSATHFGAAGREKLFF. CDR3 sequence (DNA): TGTGCCAGCAGCGCAACCCACTTCGGGGCCGCAGGGAGGGAAAAACTGTTTTTT.

CDR3 in DNA: TGTGCCAGCAGCCCGGTGACAGGGGTCGAGCAGTACTTC. This codes for CASSPVTGVEQYF. V and J are TRBV7-9 and TRBJ2-7, with 8 bases fitting TRBD1. There are 13 residues in the CDR3. The ends lost 5 bases at V and 6 bases at J; junction bases unmatched: 6. Germline assignment: CDR1 SEHNR and CDR2 FQNEAQ (reference sequence).

The chain has TRBV6-4 and TRBJ1-2; D is perhaps TRBD1 (6 bases). From germline, CDR1 is MRHNA and CDR2 SNTAGT. The CDR3 length is 16 residues. Between the trimmed V and J ends, which lost 0 bases and 6 bases, there was a span of 17 bases. The CDR3, as DNA: TGTGCCAGCAGTGACTCGATGACAGGATGGCTTCATGGCTACACCTTC. Translation gives CASSDSMTGWLHGYTF.

The chain joins TRBV2 to TRBJ1-2; 8 bases are shared with TRBD1. The trim removed 4 bases at V and 7 bases at J, leaving 5 bases unmatched. This CDR3 region has 13 residues. Germline V gene lookup returns CDR1 SNHLY and CDR2 FYNNEI. This CDR3 is CASSVRTGSGYTF. In nucleotides, the CDR3 is TGTGCCAGCAGTGTTAGGACAGGGAGTGGCTACACCTTC.

The chain carries TRBV14 and TRBJ1-2, with TRBD1 identical over 7 bases. The CDR3 loop spans 13 amino acids. From germline, CDR1 is SGHDN and CDR2 FVKESK. Trimming cost V 3 bases and J 6 bases; bases outside gene matches: 4. The CDR3 spells CASSQVQGHGYTF. In DNA form, the CDR3 reads TGTGCCAGCAGCCAGGTACAGGGGCATGGCTACACCTTC.

This chain links TRBV29-1 with TRBJ1-2, with D unclear. This CDR3 is 13 amino acids long. The germline V gene has CDR1 SQVTM and CDR2 ANQGSEA. The V and J ends lost 1 base and 1 base respectively, with 7 bases between them. The CDR3 loop reads CSVEGQVNYGYTF. CDR3 nucleotide sequence: TGCAGCGTTGAAGGGCAGGTTAACTATGGCTACACCTTC.

V and J are TRBV3-1 (or the pseudogene TRBV3-2) and TRBJ2-5, with 8 nucleotides matching TRBD1. The ends lost 2 bases at V and 5 bases at J; junction bases unmatched: 4. Germline V gene lookup returns CDR1 LGHDT and CDR2 YNNKEL (reference sequence). The CDR3 is 14 amino acids. The chain's CDR3 is CASSQNRGSETQYF. The CDR3 DNA reads TGTGCCAGCAGCCAAAACAGGGGGAGTGAGACCCAGTACTTC.

The chain is built from TRBV5-6 and TRBJ1-2; D uncertain. Germline CDR1 SGHDT, CDR2 YYEEEE. V gave up 2 bases and J gave up 5 bases, with 13 bases separating them. This CDR3 contains 14 residues. The CDR3 nucleotides are TGTGCCAGCAGCTTTGGGTTAATAGCGTATGGCTACACCTTC. It specifies CASSFGLIAYGYTF.

CDR3 DNA: TGCGCCAGCAGCTTGGAGGCAGGGCGACAGTTCTTC. Its translation: CASSLEAGRQFF. This rearrangement joins TRBV5-1 to TRBJ2-1; D is perhaps TRBD1 (5 bases). Trimming cost V 0 bases and J 13 bases, with 11 bases left between them. CDR1 is SGHRS and CDR2 is YFSETQ in the germline V gene. This CDR3 has 12 amino acids.

CDR3 loop: CASSLQGLTEAFF. The CDR3 DNA reads TGTGCCAGCAGCTTACAGGGGTTGACTGAAGCTTTCTTT. This chain links TRBV11-2 with TRBJ1-1; D is possibly TRBD1 (6 bases). Germline CDR1 reads SGHAT; CDR2 reads FQNNGV. This CDR3 comprises 13 residues. The germline V and J ends were trimmed by 2 bases and 5 bases, with 9 bases remaining between them.

The rearrangement links TRBV13 to TRBJ2-7, with 7 bases that match TRBD1. This CDR3 region has 14 residues. Trimming at V came to 4 bases and at J to 2 bases, leaving 5 bases not matched to a gene. The V gene's germline CDR1 is PRHDT and CDR2 FYEKMQ (reference sequence). The CDR3 DNA reads TGTGCCAGCAGCTGGGGACAGTTGACCTACGAGCAGTACTTC. This codes for CASSWGQLTYEQYF.

This chain joins TRBV7-9 and TRBJ2-3, with TRBD1 matching over 8 bases. This CDR3 has 17 amino acids. The V and J ends lost 1 base and 2 bases, in that order; junction bases with no gene match: 8. Per germline, CDR1 SEHNR and CDR2 FQNEAQ (reference sequence). The CDR3 nucleotides are TGTGCCAGCAGCTTAGTTCCGGACAGGGATTACACAGATACGCAGTATTTT. Encoded protein: CASSLVPDRDYTDTQYF.

In its sample, this clone was seen once. This rearrangement joins TRBV7-2 to TRBJ1-1; no firm D call. The CDR3 runs to 15 residues. Trimming shortened V by 1 base and J by 4 bases, and 13 bases separated the two germline ends. Germline V gene sequence: CDR1 SGHTA, CDR2 FQGNSA. The CDR3 region is CASSLDRLTGTEAFF. In nucleotides, the CDR3 is TGTGCCAGCAGCTTAGACCGTCTAACGGGCACTGAAGCTTTCTTT.